This TCR beta chain was identified in a study of OX40 agonist ivuxolimab in advanced cancers. Turning to the study itself: An agonistic anti-OX40 (CD134) antibody, ivuxolimab, was used to treat the patients. Dose-escalation subjects each had hepatocellular carcinoma, melanoma, renal cell or head and neck cancer.

The table came from immunoSEQ multiplex PCR; TCRdb's copy has only in-frame clones and leaves some out. The sample has over 65,000 clones; around 91% are singletons. Germline V gene lookup returns CDR1 SGHRS and CDR2 YFSETQ. V gave up 0 bases and J gave up 1 base, with 14 bases separating them. This CDR3 contains 16 residues. Turning to this clone: What it recognizes is unknown.

Cycle 7 day 1, cycle 4 day 1, and baseline were the timepoints at which blood was sampled. Overall study results and limits: Expanded peripheral T-cell antigen specificity went undetermined.

The source of this sequence is an adult with an advanced solid tumor such as melanoma, head and neck, liver or kidney cancer. J is TRBJ2-7 and V is TRBV5-1, with D perhaps assigned TRBD1 or TRBD2 (5 bases each). Sequenced material: CD4+ or CD8+ T cells sorted from blood, taken in a trial of the OX40 agonist ivuxolimab. In DNA, the CDR3 is TGCGCCAGCAGCTTGGAGGGACCTTACCTGTCCTACGAGCAGTACTTC. Amino acid sequence: CASSLEGPYLSYEQYF.